These T cell receptor beta chains were read from a single sample in a study of shared clonotypes between healthy human individuals. Assay used: immunoSEQ multiplex PCR; TCRdb lists only in-frame clones, some missing. This sample carries millions of clones, about 95% of them seen once, and the ten largest clones take 0.9% to 1.4%. Sequenced input: naive CD8+ T cells sorted from blood. These receptors were collected from a man aged 18-30 years in good health. The CDR3 runs from the conserved cysteine through the conserved F or W. Each record gives: J gene, D gene, clone size, V gene, CDR3 DNA, CDR3 protein. The D gene is left open where the match is weak. Not all rows give a size; the values are once, few, many and, for expanded clones, a class.

>TRBJ2-1|NA|NA|TRBV30
TGTGCCTGGAGTCTAGGGAGGAATTACAATGAGCAGTTCTTC
CAWSLGRNYNEQFF
>TRBJ1-3|NA|NA|TRBV25-1
TGTGCCAGCAGTGAATCTAATACTAGAAACACCATATATTTT
CASSESNTRNTIYF
>TRBJ2-5|NA|few|TRBV7-9
TGTGCCAGCAGTTCCCTTCTAGAGCGAGAGACCCAGTACTTC
CASSSLLERETQYF
>TRBJ1-1|TRBD1|few|TRBV2
TGTGCCAGCAGTGAACTCCCCGACAGGGAAGGATGGACTGAAGCTTTCTTT
CASSELPDREGWTEAFF
>TRBJ2-3|TRBD2|NA|TRBV27
TGTGCCAGCAGTTTAACTAGCGGGAGAACAGATACGCAGTATTTT
CASSLTSGRTDTQYF
>TRBJ1-1|NA|NA|TRBV5-1
TGCGCCAGCAGCTTGGGAGCTGAAGCTTTCTTT
CASSLGAEAFF
>TRBJ1-2|NA|NA|TRBV29-1
TGCAGCGTTGGACCGTTGGAGGGGGAGACTGGCTACACCTTC
CSVGPLEGETGYTF
>TRBJ2-5|NA|few|TRBV16
TGTGCCAGCAGCCAAGGGGAGCTGGAGACCCAGTACTTC
CASSQGELETQYF
>TRBJ2-1|TRBD2|NA|TRBV4-1
TGCGCCAGCAGCCCGGCGTGGGGGGGGTTAGACAATGAGCAGTTCTTC
CASSPAWGGLDNEQFF
>TRBJ1-4|NA|NA|TRBV6-6
TGTGCCAGCAGTTTAAGTGTTGAAAAACTGTTTTTT
CASSLSVEKLFF
>TRBJ2-5|TRBD2|NA|TRBV5-1
TGCGCCAGCAGCCCTGGACTAGCGGGGGTAATCCAAGAGACCCAGTACTTC
CASSPGLAGVIQETQYF
>TRBJ1-2|NA|NA|TRBV11-2
TGTGCCAGCAGCTTTCATGGGAACTATGGCTACACCTTC
CASSFHGNYGYTF
>TRBJ2-3|TRBD2|NA|TRBV27
TGTGCCAGCATTGGACTAGCGGGGAGCACAGATACGCAGTATTTT
CASIGLAGSTDTQYF
>TRBJ2-2|NA|NA|TRBV7-9
TGTGCCAGCAGCCCCCCTACGTATTTAGCCGGGGAGCTGTTTTTT
CASSPPTYLAGELFF
>TRBJ2-7|NA|NA|TRBV27
TGTGCCAGCAGTATAGGGGTTAGTTACGAGCAGTACTTC
CASSIGVSYEQYF
>TRBJ2-7|TRBD2|NA|TRBV4-3
TGCGCCAGCAGCCCGAGGGGAGGGCACGAGCAGTACTTC
CASSPRGGHEQYF
>TRBJ1-4|NA|NA|TRBV4-1
TGCGCCAGCAGCCAAGATGAGGGCAGTAATGAAAAACTGTTTTTT
CASSQDEGSNEKLFF
>TRBJ2-7|NA|NA|TRBV4-1
TGCGCCAGCAGCCTCCGGACAGCTTCACTCTACGAGCAGTACTTC
CASSLRTASLYEQYF
>TRBJ2-5|NA|NA|TRBV2
TGTGCCAGCGAGGGAACGCAAGAGACCCAGTACTTC
CASEGTQETQYF
>TRBJ2-7|NA|NA|TRBV28
TGTGCCAGCGGGGGATACGAGCAGTACTTC
CASGGYEQYF
>TRBJ2-6|NA|NA|TRBV2
TGTGCCAGCATGACCCTAGCCAACGTCCTGACTTTC
CASMTLANVLTF
>TRBJ2-5|NA|NA|TRBV7-8
TGTGCCAGCACCGATCTCAATGGGGTCCAAGAGACCCAGTACTTC
CASTDLNGVQETQYF
>TRBJ2-1|NA|NA|TRBV27
TGTGCCAGCAGTTTACCTCCGGACAGATACATAACCGTCGGTGAGCAGTTCTTC
CASSLPPDRYITVGEQFF
>TRBJ1-1|NA|NA|TRBV10-3
TGTGCCATCAGTGAGTCGAATTGGGGGGATGCTGAAGCTTTCTTT
CAISESNWGDAEAFF
>TRBJ1-1|NA|NA|TRBV27
TGTGCCAGCTCCCTTGGACAGAACACTGAAGCTTTCTTT
CASSLGQNTEAFF
>TRBJ2-3|TRBD2|NA|TRBV11-2
TGTGCCAGCAGCTTAGTAGCTAGCGGGGGAACAGATACGCAGTATTTT
CASSLVASGGTDTQYF
>TRBJ2-2|NA|NA|TRBV7-9
TGTGCCAGCAGCTTACCGGGTCAGGAGAACACCGGGGAGCTGTTTTTT
CASSLPGQENTGELFF
>TRBJ2-7|TRBD1|NA|TRBV15
TGTGCCACCAGCCCCAGAGGGGGCCCTTACGAGCAGTACTTC
CATSPRGGPYEQYF
>TRBJ1-5|NA|NA|TRBV29-1
TGCAGCGTTGAGGACGGCGCGGGTCAGCCCCAGCATTTT
CSVEDGAGQPQHF
>TRBJ2-7|NA|NA|TRBV2
TGTGCCAGCAGTGGCCCGGAGCCTCCCTACGAGCAGTACTTC
CASSGPEPPYEQYF
>TRBJ1-1|TRBD1|NA|TRBV9
TGTGCCAGCAGCGTAGAAGGAGGGGACAGGGTGCCTGAAGCTTTCTTT
CASSVEGGDRVPEAFF
>TRBJ2-7|NA|NA|TRBV30
TGTGCCTGGAGTGGGGATGGCTACGAGCAGTACTTC
CAWSGDGYEQYF
>TRBJ2-7|NA|NA|TRBV12-5
TGTGCTAGTGGTCGTGTCCCCTACGAGCAGTACTTC
CASGRVPYEQYF
>TRBJ2-7|NA|NA|TRBV27
TGTGCCAGCAGTGCTATCCTTCCTACAGGGAATGGCGAGCAGTACTTC
CASSAILPTGNGEQYF
>TRBJ1-6|NA|once|TRBV11-3
TGTGCCAGCAGCTTAGTCGATGGGTCACCCCTCCACTTT
CASSLVDGSPLHF
>TRBJ1-3|NA|NA|TRBV4-1
TGCGCCAGCAGCCAAGAATATCCCTCTGGAAACACCATATATTTT
CASSQEYPSGNTIYF
>TRBJ2-7|NA|once|TRBV5-6
TGTGCCAGCAGCTCCGATATCGCCTACGAGCAGTACTTC
CASSSDIAYEQYF
>TRBJ1-4|NA|NA|TRBV10-2
TGCGCCAGCAGTCTGAACGACAGATCTGAAAAACTGTTTTTT
CASSLNDRSEKLFF
>TRBJ2-1|NA|NA|TRBV27
TGTGCCAGCAGTTTATCGGGGGCCACCTACAATGAGCAGTTCTTC
CASSLSGATYNEQFF
>TRBJ2-1|NA|NA|TRBV27
TGTGCCAGCAGTTTATCGCCCGGGACGGGATCCTACAATGAGCAGTTCTTC
CASSLSPGTGSYNEQFF
>TRBJ2-3|TRBD1|NA|TRBV2
TGTGCCAGCAGTGGAGACCCCCCCGGGACAGGGGTCGGGTGGGGCACAGATACGCAGTATTTT
CASSGDPPGTGVGWGTDTQYF